The T cell receptor (beta chain) under discussion was sequenced for a study of response to subunit inactivated influenza vaccine. General observations from the study: Authors suggested few new T cells are recruited by each seasonal influenza vaccination.

This clonotype was found many times. Its antigen remains unknown. Germline V lookup: CDR1 SGHTA, CDR2 FQGNSA. With V trimmed by 3 bases and J by 4 bases, 7 bases remained unmatched. The CDR3 has 15 amino acids. TCRdb ran MiXCR on the RT-PCR reads and lists one entry per CDR3 protein. There are hundreds of thousands of distinct CDR3 sequences in the sample; approximately 17% occur only once, and 9.5% to 13% lies in the top ten. The V gene is TRBV7-2, the J gene TRBJ2-5, with TRBD2 matching over 8 bases. This material consisted of PBMCs from blood, taken 4 to 6 days after vaccination. The receptor's source is a man aged 45-65 years who received an inactivated influenza vaccine. Written as DNA, the CDR3 is TGTGCCAGCAGCTTGAGAGCGGGAGACGTAGAGACCCAGTACTTC. Protein product: CASSLRAGDVETQYF.